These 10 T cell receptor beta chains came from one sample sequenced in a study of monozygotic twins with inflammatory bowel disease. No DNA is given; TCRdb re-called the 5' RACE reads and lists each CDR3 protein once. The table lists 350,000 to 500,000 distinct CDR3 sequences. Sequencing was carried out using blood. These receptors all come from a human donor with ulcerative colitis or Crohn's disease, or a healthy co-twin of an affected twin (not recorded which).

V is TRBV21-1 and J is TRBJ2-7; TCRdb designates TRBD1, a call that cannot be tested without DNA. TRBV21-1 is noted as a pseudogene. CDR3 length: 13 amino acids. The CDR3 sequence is CASSRGGPYEQYF.

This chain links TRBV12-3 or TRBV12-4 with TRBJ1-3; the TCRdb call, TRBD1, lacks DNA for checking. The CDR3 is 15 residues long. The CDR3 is CASIRTGNSGNTIYF.

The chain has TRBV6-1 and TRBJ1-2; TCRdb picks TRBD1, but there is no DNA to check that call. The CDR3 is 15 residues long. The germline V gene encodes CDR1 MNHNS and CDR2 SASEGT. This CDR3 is CASLKTPFRGGGYTF.

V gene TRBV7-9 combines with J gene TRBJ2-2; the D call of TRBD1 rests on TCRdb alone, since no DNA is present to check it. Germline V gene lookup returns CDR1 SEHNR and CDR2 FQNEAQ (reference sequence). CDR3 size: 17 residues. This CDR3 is CASSPRDKGSDTGELFF.

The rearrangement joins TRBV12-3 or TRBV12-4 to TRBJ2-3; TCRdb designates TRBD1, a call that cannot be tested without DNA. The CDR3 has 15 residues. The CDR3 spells CASSLAGQRTDTQYF.

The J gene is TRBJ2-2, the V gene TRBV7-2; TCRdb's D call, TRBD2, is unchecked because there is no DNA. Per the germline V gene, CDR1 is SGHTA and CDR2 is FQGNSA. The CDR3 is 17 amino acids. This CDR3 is CASSSQIRALNTGELFF. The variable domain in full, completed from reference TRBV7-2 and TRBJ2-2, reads GAGVSQSPSNKVTEKGKDVELRCDPISGHTALYWYRQSLGQGLEFLIYFQGNSAPDKSGLPSDRFSAERTGGSVSTLTIQRTQQEDSAVYLCASSSQIRALNTGELFFGEGSRLTVL.

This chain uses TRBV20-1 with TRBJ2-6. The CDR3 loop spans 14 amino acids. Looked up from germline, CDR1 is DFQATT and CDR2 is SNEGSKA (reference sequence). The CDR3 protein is CSARGTSGANVLTF.

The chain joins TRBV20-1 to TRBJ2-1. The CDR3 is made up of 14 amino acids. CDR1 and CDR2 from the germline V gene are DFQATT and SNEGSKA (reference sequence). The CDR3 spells CSARDRSSDYEQFF.

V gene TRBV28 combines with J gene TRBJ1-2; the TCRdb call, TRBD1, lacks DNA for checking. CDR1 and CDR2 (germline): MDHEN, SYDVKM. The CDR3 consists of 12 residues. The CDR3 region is CASSFEDRGETF.

This chain's CDR3 is CASRTTGVSDTQYF. The chain employs TRBV6-4 and TRBJ2-3; the D call from TCRdb, TRBD1, cannot be confirmed without DNA. The CDR3 totals 14 residues. Germline assignment: CDR1 MRHNA and CDR2 SNTAGT.